The clone carrying this T cell receptor (beta chain) was seen a single time. The sample belongs to a study of T cell changes during pregnancy in multiple sclerosis. Germline V lookup: CDR1 SGHTA, CDR2 FQGNSA. J was trimmed by 5 bases and V by 6 bases; bases with no gene match: 15. This CDR3 region has 17 residues. Profiled with immunoSEQ multiplex PCR; TCRdb holds only in-frame clones, not every one. The table shows roughly 30,000 clones, with 80% to 90% occurring only once. The sample in question was CD8+ T cells from peripheral blood mononuclear cells, obtained in the second trimester of pregnancy. The sequence came from a female donor with multiple sclerosis, enrolled in a pregnancy study. The rearrangement links TRBV7-2 to TRBJ2-1; 8 bases agree with TRBD2. The chain's CDR3 is CASRWGLGGLGNNEQFF. The CDR3 DNA reads as TGTGCCAGCAGGTGGGGGTTAGGGGGACTAGGGAACAATGAGCAGTTCTTC.